The rows below give T cell receptor beta chains drawn from one sample of a study of cytomegalovirus exposure and HLA in healthy donors. Clones were sequenced by immunoSEQ multiplex PCR, and TCRdb holds only the in-frame ones, with some missing. The sample contains fewer than 150,000 clones, 15% of which appear only once. Sequenced material: PBMCs. These receptor sequences come from a woman between 18 and 29 years old in good health and CMV-seronegative. Each CDR3 is given with its conserved first and last residue. A D gene is named only where the DNA matches it firmly. Size values are once, few and many counts, or a class for expanded clones, and some rows have none.

abundance	v_gene	j_gene	d_gene	CDR3nt	CDR3aa
few	TRBV6-4	TRBJ2-1	NA	TGTGCCAGCAGTGACTCCAGGGGAGCCGAGCAGTTCTTC	CASSDSRGAEQFF
NA	TRBV2	TRBJ1-6	TRBD1	TGTGCCAGCATCTTGGACAGGTCCACCCTAAATTCACCCCTCCACTTT	CASILDRSTLNSPLHF
NA	TRBV27	TRBJ1-5	NA	TGTGCCAGCAGTCCCGGGACCTCGGGGGGATATAGCAATCAGCCCCAGCATTTT	CASSPGTSGGYSNQPQHF
few	TRBV12-2	TRBJ2-2	NA	TGTGCAAGTCGCCTCACGTCCCGCGGGGGCGCCGGGGAGCTGTTTTTT	CASRLTSRGGAGELFF
NA	TRBV6-1	TRBJ1-6	NA	TGTGCCAGCAGTGTGCGATCCTATAATTCACCCCTCCACTTT	CASSVRSYNSPLHF
NA	TRBV5-6	TRBJ1-6	NA	TGTGCCAGCAGCTTGACGGGCAGTCCGCGAGGGTCACCCCTCCACTTT	CASSLTGSPRGSPLHF
few	TRBV5-8	TRBJ2-7	TRBD1	TGTGCCAGCAGCCGGATGCTGACAGGGTTCGGAGACGAGCAGTACTTC	CASSRMLTGFGDEQYF
NA	TRBV6-1	TRBJ1-1	NA	TGTGCCAGCAGTGGGGGCAGATCGTCCGCTGAAGCTTTCTTT	CASSGGRSSAEAFF
few	TRBV5-5	TRBJ1-5	NA	TGTGCCAGCAGCCGGCAGGGATATAGCAATCAGCCCCAGCATTTT	CASSRQGYSNQPQHF
few	TRBV19	TRBJ1-2	NA	TGTGCCAGTAGTACCCGCCCACCCCAGGCCTATGGCTACACCTTC	CASSTRPPQAYGYTF
once	TRBV7-2	TRBJ2-1	NA	TGTGCCAGCAGCTTAGGTGGGCGCAATGAGCAGTTCTTC	CASSLGGRNEQFF
NA	TRBV29-1	TRBJ2-5	NA	TGCAGCGTTGAATATGGGAGACGAGGGGAGACCCAGTACTTC	CSVEYGRRGETQYF
few	TRBV19	TRBJ2-7	NA	TGTGCCAGTAGTATGGGTGACTCCCAGACCTACGAGCAGTACTTC	CASSMGDSQTYEQYF
NA	TRBV27	TRBJ1-1	NA	TGTGCCAGCAGTCTGACGACAGGCGGCACTGAAGCTTTCTTT	CASSLTTGGTEAFF
NA	TRBV7-3	TRBJ1-2	NA	TGTGCCAGCAGCATCTCGGGGAACTATGGCTACACCTTC	CASSISGNYGYTF
few	TRBV7-9	TRBJ1-2	TRBD1	TGTGCCAGCAGCAAGCAAAGGACAGGGCCTAACTATGGCTACACCTTC	CASSKQRTGPNYGYTF
few	TRBV28	TRBJ2-3	NA	TGTGCCAGCAGTTTAGGCCGGGGGGACACGACAGATACGCAGTATTTT	CASSLGRGDTTDTQYF
NA	TRBV5-1	TRBJ2-7	NA	TGCGCCAGCAGATTCGACAGCTACGAGCAGTACTTC	CASRFDSYEQYF
NA	TRBV29-1	TRBJ1-2	NA	TGCAGCGTTTGGGGGGGGGCTTATGGCTACACCTTC	CSVWGGAYGYTF
few	TRBV7-9	TRBJ1-5	TRBD1	TGTGCCAGCAGCGACAGGGTGGGAGATCAGCCCCAGCATTTT	CASSDRVGDQPQHF
NA	TRBV5-4	TRBJ1-2	TRBD1	TGTGCCAGCAGCCCGACAGGGTGGAATGGCTACACCTTC	CASSPTGWNGYTF
NA	TRBV7-7	TRBJ2-5	TRBD2	TGTGCTAGCAGCTTACAGCCGGGAGGGCGAGAGACCCAGTACTTC	CASSLQPGGRETQYF
NA	TRBV11-2	TRBJ1-1	NA	TGTGCCAGCAGCTTATACCCCCACGACAGCGGGGCTGAAGCTTTCTTT	CASSLYPHDSGAEAFF
NA	TRBV30	TRBJ2-5	NA	TGTGCCTTGGGGGAAAGGGGGTACCAAGAGACCCAGTACTTC	CALGERGYQETQYF
few	TRBV30	TRBJ1-5	NA	TGTGCCTGGATGTCAGGGAGCAATCAGCCCCAGCATTTT	CAWMSGSNQPQHF
NA	TRBV7-2	TRBJ1-2	TRBD1	TGTGCCAGCAGGGGACAGGGGGTCTATGGCTACACCTTC	CASRGQGVYGYTF
NA	TRBV10-2	TRBJ2-3	NA	TGCGCCAGCAGTGATTATGGCCTCACAGATACGCAGTATTTT	CASSDYGLTDTQYF
few	TRBV7-9	TRBJ1-5	NA	TGTGCCAGCAGCTTTTCTCAGGGATCTCAGCCCCAGCATTTT	CASSFSQGSQPQHF
NA	TRBV9	TRBJ2-1	NA	TGTGCCAGCAGCCCCTGGGATAACCCAGGGGCCTACAATGAGCAGTTCTTC	CASSPWDNPGAYNEQFF
NA	TRBV10-1	TRBJ2-5	NA	TGCGCCAGCAGTGAGTCGATTCGGGGTAAAGAGACCCAGTACTTC	CASSESIRGKETQYF
few	TRBV6-5	TRBJ2-7	NA	TGTGCCAGCAGTCCTAGCCGAAGATCCTACGAGCAGTACTTC	CASSPSRRSYEQYF
NA	TRBV29-1	TRBJ2-7	NA	TGCAGCGTTGAAAGCCTCGGGAGTTATGAGCAGTACTTC	CSVESLGSYEQYF